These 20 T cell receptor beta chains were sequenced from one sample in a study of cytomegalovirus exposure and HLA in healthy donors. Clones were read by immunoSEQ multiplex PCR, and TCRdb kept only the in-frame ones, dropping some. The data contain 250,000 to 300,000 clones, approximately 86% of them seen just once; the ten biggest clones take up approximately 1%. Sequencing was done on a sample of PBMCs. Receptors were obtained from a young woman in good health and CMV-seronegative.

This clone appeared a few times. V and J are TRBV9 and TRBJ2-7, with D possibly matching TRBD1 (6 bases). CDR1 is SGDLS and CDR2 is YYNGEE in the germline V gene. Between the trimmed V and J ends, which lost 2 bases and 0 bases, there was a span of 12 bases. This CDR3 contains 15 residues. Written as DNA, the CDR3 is TGTGCCAGCAGCGTGGACAGCTTACCCTCCTACGAGCAGTACTTC. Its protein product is CASSVDSLPSYEQYF.

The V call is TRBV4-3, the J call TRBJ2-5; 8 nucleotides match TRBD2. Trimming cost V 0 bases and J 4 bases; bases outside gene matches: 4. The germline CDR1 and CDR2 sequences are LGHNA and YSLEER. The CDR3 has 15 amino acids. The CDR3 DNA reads TGCGCCAGCAGCCAAGATCCGGGGGGGGGAGAGACCCAGTACTTC. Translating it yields CASSQDPGGGETQYF.

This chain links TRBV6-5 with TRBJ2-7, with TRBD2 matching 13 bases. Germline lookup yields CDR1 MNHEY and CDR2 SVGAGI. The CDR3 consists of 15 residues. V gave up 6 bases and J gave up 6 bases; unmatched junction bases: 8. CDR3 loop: CASSPGLAGETEQYF. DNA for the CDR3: TGTGCCAGCAGCCCCGGACTAGCGGGAGAGACCGAGCAGTACTTC.

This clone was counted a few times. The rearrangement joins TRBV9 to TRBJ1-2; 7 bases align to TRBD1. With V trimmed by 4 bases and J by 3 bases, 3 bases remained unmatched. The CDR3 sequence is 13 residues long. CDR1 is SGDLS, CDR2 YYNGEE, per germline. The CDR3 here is CASSPQGDYGYTF. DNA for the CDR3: TGTGCCAGCAGCCCCCAGGGGGACTATGGCTACACCTTC. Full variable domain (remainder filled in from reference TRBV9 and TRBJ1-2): DSGVTQTPKHLITATGQRVTLRCSPRSGDLSVYWYQQSLDQGLQFLIQYYNGEERAKGNILERFSAQQFPDLHSELNLSSLELGDSALYFCASSPQGDYGYTFGSGTRLTVV.

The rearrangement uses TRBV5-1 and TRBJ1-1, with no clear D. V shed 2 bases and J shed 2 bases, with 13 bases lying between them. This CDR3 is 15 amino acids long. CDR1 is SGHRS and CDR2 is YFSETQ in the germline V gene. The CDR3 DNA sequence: TGCGCCAGCAGCTTTGTGAGCCCTCAAAACACTGAAGCTTTCTTT. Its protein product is CASSFVSPQNTEAFF.

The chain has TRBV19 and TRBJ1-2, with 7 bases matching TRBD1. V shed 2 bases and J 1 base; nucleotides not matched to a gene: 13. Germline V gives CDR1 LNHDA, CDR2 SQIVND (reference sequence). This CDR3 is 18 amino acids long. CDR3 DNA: TGTGCCAGTAGTATACCTGGGGGACAGACCGCCTTTAACTATGGCTACACCTTC. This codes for CASSIPGGQTAFNYGYTF.

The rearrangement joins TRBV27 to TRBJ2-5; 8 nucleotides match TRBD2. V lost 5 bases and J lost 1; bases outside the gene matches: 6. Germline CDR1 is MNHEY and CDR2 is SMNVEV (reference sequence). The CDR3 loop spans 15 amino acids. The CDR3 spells CASSTRAGAQETQYF. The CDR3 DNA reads TGTGCCAGCAGTACTCGAGCGGGGGCCCAAGAGACCCAGTACTTC.

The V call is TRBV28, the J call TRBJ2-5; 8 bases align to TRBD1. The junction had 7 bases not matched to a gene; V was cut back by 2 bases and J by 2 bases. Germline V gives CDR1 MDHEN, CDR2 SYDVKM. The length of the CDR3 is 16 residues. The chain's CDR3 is CASSLVRTGTQETQYF. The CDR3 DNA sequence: TGTGCCAGCAGTTTAGTTAGGACAGGGACACAAGAGACCCAGTACTTC.

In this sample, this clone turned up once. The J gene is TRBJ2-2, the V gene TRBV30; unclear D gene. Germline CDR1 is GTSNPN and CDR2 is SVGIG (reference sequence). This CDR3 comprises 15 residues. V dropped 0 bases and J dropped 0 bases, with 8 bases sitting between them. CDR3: CAWSVLFPNTGELFF. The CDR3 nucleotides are TGTGCCTGGAGTGTACTATTCCCGAACACCGGGGAGCTGTTTTTT.

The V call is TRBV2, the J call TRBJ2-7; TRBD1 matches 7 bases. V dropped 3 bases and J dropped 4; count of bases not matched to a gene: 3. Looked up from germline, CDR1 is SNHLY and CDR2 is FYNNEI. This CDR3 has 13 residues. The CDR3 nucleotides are TGTGCCAGCAGTGACGACAGGGCGTACGAGCAGTACTTC. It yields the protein CASSDDRAYEQYF.

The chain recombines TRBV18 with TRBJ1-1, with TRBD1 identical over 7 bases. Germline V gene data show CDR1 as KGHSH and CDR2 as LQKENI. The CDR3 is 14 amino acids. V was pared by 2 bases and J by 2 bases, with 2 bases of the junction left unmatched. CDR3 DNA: TGTGCCAGCTCACCAAGGGACAGCAACACTGAAGCTTTCTTT. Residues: CASSPRDSNTEAFF.

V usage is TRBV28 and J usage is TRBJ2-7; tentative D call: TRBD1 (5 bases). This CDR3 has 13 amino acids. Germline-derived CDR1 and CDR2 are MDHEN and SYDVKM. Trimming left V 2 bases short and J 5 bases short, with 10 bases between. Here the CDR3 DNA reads TGTGCCAGCAGTTTAACAGGTGAAGACGAGCAGTACTTC. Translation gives CASSLTGEDEQYF.

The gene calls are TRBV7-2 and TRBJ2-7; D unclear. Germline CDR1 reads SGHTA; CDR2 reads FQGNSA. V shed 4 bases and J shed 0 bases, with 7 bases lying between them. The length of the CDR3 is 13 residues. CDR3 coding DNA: TGTGCCAGCAGCTCCCAGATCTCCTACGAGCAGTACTTC. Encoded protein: CASSSQISYEQYF.

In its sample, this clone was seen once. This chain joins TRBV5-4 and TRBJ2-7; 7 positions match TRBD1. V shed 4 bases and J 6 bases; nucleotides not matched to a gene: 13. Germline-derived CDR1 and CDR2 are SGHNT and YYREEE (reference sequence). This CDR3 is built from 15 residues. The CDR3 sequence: CASSPYRGRTGEQYF. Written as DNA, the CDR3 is TGTGCCAGCAGCCCTTACAGGGGCCGCACAGGCGAGCAGTACTTC.

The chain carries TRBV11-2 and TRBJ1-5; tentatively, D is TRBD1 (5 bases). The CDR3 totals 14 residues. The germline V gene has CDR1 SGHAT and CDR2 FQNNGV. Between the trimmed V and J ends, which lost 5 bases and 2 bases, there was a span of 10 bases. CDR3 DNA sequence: TGTGCCAGCAGCCGATTGACAGGCAATCAGCCCCAGCATTTT. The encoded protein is CASSRLTGNQPQHF.

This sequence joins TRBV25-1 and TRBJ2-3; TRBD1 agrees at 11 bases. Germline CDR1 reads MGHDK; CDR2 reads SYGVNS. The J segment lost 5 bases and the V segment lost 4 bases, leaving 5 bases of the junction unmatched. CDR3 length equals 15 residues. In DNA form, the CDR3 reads TGTGCCAGCAGTGGGACAGGGGGCTGGGGAGATACGCAGTATTTT. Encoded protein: CASSGTGGWGDTQYF.

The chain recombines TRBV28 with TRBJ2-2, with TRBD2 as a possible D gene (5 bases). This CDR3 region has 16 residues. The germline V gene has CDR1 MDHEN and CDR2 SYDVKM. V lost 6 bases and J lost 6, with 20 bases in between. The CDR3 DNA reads TGTGCCAGCAGGGGGTGGGTGGAGGACGTGGCCGGGGAGCTGTTTTTT. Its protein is CASRGWVEDVAGELFF.

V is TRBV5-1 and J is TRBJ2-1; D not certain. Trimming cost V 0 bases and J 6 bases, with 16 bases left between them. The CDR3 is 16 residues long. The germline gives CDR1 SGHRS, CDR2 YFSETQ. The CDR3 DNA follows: TGCGCCAGCAGCTTGGCTATTCAAGTAGCCCTCAATGAGCAGTTCTTC. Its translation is CASSLAIQVALNEQFF.

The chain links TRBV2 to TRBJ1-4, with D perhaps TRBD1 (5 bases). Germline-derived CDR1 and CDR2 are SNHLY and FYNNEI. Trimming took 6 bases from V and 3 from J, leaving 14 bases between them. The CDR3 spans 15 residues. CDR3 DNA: TGTGCCAGCAGATACTCCGGACATCCTAATGAAAAACTGTTTTTT. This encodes CASRYSGHPNEKLFF.

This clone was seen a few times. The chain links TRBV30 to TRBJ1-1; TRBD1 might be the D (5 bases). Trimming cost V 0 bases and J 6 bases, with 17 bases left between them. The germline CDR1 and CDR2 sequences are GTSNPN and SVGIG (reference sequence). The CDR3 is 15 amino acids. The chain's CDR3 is CAWSVQRGEVAEAFF. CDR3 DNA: TGTGCCTGGAGTGTACAGCGAGGGGAGGTCGCTGAAGCTTTCTTT.